This T cell receptor beta chain appears in the sequencing data of a study of monozygotic twins with inflammatory bowel disease. Study-level findings and limits: Whereas healthy co-twins had higher TCRbeta diversity (inverse Simpson), IBD patients had lower diversity. It was not supported that a single strong signal or clonotype was associated with IBD.

The team made cDNA by running eight separate reactions for each sample. TCRdb re-called the 5' RACE reads and shows each CDR3 protein once, DNA omitted. The sample table includes 200,000 to 250,000 distinct CDR3 sequences. To note about this clonotype: Its antigen is not known.

Whole blood without T cell sorting served as the source of isolated total RNA. The CDR3 length is 14 residues. The material sequenced was blood. V usage is TRBV12-3 or TRBV12-4 and J usage is TRBJ1-5. This TCR was recovered from a human donor with ulcerative colitis or Crohn's disease, or a healthy co-twin of an affected twin (not recorded which). The CDR3 protein is CASRPQLSNQPQHF.